This T cell receptor (beta chain) was identified during a study of CD8+ T cells in alopecia areata. Study context: For 6 to 18 months, tofacitinib was taken, and 6 months off drug followed.

As for treatment: oral pan-JAK inhibitor, 5-10 mg twice daily. The authors sorted CD4+ and CD8+ T cells from PBMCs. This CDR3 contains 13 residues. V shed 7 bases and J shed 1 base, with 13 bases lying between them. Germline CDR1 reads SQVTM; CDR2 reads ANQGSEA. The authors extracted RNA and reverse transcribed it into cDNA as the sequencing template. Assay: immunoSEQ multiplex PCR; the TCRdb copy retains only in-frame clones and omits some. The sample yields more than 95,000 clones, 85% to 90% seen once. This clone was seen a few times. The specimen was CD8+ T cells sorted from blood, collected around week 30, from a patient treated with tofacitinib. The receptor was isolated from a human donor with alopecia areata. V usage is TRBV29-1 and J usage is TRBJ1-1; D is uncertain. The CDR3 is CSGWEGANTEAFF. DNA for the CDR3: TGCAGCGGATGGGAGGGCGCGAACACTGAAGCTTTCTTT.